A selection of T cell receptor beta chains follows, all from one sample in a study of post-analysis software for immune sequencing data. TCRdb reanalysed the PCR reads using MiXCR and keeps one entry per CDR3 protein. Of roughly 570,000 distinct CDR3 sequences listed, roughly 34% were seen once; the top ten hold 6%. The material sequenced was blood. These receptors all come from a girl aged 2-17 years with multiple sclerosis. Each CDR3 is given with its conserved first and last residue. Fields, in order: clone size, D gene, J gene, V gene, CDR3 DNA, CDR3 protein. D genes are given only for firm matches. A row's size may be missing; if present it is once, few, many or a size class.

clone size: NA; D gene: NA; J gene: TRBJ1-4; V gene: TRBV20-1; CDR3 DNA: TGCAGTGCTAACAGGGATCGGGAAGAACTGTTTTTT; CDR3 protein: CSANRDREELFF
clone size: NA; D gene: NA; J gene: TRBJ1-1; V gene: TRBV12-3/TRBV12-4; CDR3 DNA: TGTGCCAGCACTGGGGCGCTGAACACTGAAGCTTTCTTT; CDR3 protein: CASTGALNTEAFF
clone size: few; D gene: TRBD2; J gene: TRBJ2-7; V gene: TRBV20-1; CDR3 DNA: TGCAGTGCTGACCCGGGACTAGCGGGCTTCTACGAGCAGTACTTC; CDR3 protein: CSADPGLAGFYEQYF
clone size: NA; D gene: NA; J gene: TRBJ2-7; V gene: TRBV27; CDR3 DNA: TGTGCCAGCGGGGGACGGGGATCCCTTACGATCGAGCAGTACTTC; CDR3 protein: CASGGRGSLTIEQYF
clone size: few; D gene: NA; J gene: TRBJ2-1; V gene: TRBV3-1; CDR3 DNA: TGTGCCAGCAGCCAAGTAGGGGGGGCAGGAGAGCAGTTCTTC; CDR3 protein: CASSQVGGAGEQFF
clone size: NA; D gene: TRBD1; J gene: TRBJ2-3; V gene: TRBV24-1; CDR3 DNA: TGTGCCACCAGTGAAGGACAGGGGGCGCGATTACGGGATACGCAGTATTTT; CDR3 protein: CATSEGQGARLRDTQYF
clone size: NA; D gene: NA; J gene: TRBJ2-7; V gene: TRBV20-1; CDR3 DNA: TGCAGTGCTAGAGAGTCGGTTACGTCCTACAATGAGCAGTACTTC; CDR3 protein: CSARESVTSYNEQYF
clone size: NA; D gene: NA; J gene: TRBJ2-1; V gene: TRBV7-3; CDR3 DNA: TGTGCCAGCAGCCAAAGCTACCCTCCGGGTCCCTCCTACAATGAGCAGTTCTTC; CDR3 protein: CASSQSYPPGPSYNEQFF
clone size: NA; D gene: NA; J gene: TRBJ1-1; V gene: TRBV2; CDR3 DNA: TGTGCCAGCAGTCCCGACACCTTCACTGAAGCTTTCTTT; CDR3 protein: CASSPDTFTEAFF
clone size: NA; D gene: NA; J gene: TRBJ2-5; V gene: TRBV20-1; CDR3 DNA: TGCAGTGCTAGAGCTCGGGGCAGGGATAAAGAGACCCAGTACTTC; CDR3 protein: CSARARGRDKETQYF
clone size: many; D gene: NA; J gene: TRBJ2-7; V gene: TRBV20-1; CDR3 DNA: TGCAGTGCTAGAGCCCCGGACCCCGAGCAGTACTTC; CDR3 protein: CSARAPDPEQYF
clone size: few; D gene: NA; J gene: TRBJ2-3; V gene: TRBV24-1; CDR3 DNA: TGTGCCACCAGTGAGGCGGAAACAGATACGCAGTATTTT; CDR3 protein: CATSEAETDTQYF
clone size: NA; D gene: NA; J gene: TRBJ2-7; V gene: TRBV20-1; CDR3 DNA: TGCAGTGCTAGAGCCAGGGGCCACGAGCAGTACTTC; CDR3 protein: CSARARGHEQYF
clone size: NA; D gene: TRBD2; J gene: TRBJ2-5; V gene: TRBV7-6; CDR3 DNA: TGTGCCAGCAGCTTCACTAGCGGGGGCGCCCGCGGGGGGTACCAAGAGACCCAGTACTTC; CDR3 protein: CASSFTSGGARGGYQETQYF
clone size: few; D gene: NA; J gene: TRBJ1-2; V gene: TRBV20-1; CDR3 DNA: TGCAGTGCTACGTTTCCGGGGGGCGGATTAGAAGGCTACACCTTC; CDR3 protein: CSATFPGGGLEGYTF
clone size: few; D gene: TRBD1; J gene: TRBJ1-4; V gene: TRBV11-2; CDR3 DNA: TGTGCCAGCAGCAGAGACAGGGGACCTAATGAAAAACTGTTTTTT; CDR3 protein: CASSRDRGPNEKLFF
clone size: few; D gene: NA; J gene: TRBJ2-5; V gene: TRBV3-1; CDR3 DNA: TGTGCCAGCAGCCAAGGGCTGCAAGAGACCCAGTACTTC; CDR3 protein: CASSQGLQETQYF
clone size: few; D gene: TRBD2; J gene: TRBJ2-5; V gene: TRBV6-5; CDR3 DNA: TGTGCCAGCAGTTACATGACTAGCGGGGGGGAAGAGACCCAGTACTTC; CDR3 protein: CASSYMTSGGEETQYF
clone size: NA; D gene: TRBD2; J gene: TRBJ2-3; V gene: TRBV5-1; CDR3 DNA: TGCGCCAGCAACCACGGAGGGGGACTAGCGGCAGATACGCAGTATTTT; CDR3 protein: CASNHGGGLAADTQYF
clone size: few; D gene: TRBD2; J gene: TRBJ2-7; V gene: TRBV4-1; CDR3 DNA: TGCGCCAGCAGCCAAGATGGGACTAGCGGGCCGGGGGAGCAGTACTTC; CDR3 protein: CASSQDGTSGPGEQYF
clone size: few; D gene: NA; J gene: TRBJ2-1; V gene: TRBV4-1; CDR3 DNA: TGCGCCAGCAGCCAAGATCGGCCAGGGTACAATGAGCAGTTCTTC; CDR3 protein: CASSQDRPGYNEQFF
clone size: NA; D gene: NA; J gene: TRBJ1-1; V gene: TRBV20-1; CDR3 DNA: TGCAGTGCTAGATCCGTGGTCCGGGGGAACACTGAAGCTTTCTTT; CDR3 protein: CSARSVVRGNTEAFF
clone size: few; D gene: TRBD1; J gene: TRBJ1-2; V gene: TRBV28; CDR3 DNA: TGTGCCAGCAGTCCCCCGGACAGGGGGCTTGGCTATGGCTACACCTTC; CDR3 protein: CASSPPDRGLGYGYTF
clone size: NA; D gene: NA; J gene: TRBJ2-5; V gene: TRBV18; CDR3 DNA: TGTGCCAGCTCACCAGGCGGACATACGTCCAGTGAGCAGTACTTC; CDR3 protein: CASSPGGHTSSEQYF
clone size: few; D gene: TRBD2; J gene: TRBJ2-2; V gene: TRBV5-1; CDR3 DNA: TGCGCCAGCCAGCATCTCTCGGCCAGCGGGGGTACCACCGGGGAGCTGTTTTTT; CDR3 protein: CASQHLSASGGTTGELFF
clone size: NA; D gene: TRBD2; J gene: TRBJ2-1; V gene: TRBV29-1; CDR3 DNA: TGCAGCGCCGGAGCCTCTAGCGGGGGGATTGAGCAGTTCTTC; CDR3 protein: CSAGASSGGIEQFF
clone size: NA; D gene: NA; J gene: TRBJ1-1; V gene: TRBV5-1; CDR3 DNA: TGCGCCAGCAGCACCGGTGAGGGCCAGAACACTGAAGCTTTCTTT; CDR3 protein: CASSTGEGQNTEAFF
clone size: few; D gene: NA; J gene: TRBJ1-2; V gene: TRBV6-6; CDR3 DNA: TGTGCCAGCAGTTACTCTCCCGCGTACTATGGCTACACCTTC; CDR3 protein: CASSYSPAYYGYTF
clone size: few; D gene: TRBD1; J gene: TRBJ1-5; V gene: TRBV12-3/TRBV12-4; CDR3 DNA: TGTGCCACTGGACAGGGGGCAGGACAGCCCCAGCATTTT; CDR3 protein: CATGQGAGQPQHF
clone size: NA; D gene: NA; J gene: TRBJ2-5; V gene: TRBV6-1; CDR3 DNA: TGTGCCAGCAGTGTGGCCAAAGGAGAGACCCAGTACTTC; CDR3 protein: CASSVAKGETQYF
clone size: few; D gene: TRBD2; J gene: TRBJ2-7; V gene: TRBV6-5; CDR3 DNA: TGTGCCAGCAGCCGGAGACTAGCGGGACCCTACGAGCAGTACTTC; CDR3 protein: CASSRRLAGPYEQYF
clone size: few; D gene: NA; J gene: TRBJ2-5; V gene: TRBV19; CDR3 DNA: TGTGCCAGTAAAATGCGCTCCTCCAGGGTAGGCCAAGAGACCCAGTACTTC; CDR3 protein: CASKMRSSRVGQETQYF
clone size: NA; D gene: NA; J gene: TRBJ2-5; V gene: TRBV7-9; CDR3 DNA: TGTGCCAGTTTTAAAGGGGGAATGGATGAGCAGTACTTC; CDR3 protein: CASFKGGMDEQYF
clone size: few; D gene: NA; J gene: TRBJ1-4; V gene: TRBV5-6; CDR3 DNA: TGTGCCAGCAGTGGAGGGCCGGATGAAAAACTGTTTTTT; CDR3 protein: CASSGGPDEKLFF
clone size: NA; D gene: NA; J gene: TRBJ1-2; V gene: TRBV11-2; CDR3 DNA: TGTGCCAGCAGCTTCTCCCGGGACACCTATGGCTACACCTTC; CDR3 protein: CASSFSRDTYGYTF
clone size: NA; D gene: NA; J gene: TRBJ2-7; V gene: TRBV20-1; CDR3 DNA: TGCAGTGCTAGAGAGCAGGGGAGCTCCTACGAGCAGTACTTC; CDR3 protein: CSAREQGSSYEQYF
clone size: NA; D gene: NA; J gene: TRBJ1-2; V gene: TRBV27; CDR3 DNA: TGTGCCAGCTCCGCGGGGGTAGATGGCTACACCTTC; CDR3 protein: CASSAGVDGYTF
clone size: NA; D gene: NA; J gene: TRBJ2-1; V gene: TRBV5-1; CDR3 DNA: TGCGCCAGCAGCTTGGTGGCGGGGAGCTTCTACAATGAGCAGTTCTTC; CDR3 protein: CASSLVAGSFYNEQFF
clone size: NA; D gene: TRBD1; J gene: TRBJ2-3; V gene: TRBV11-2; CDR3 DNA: TGTGCCAGCAGCGGCCGGGACAGGGGATGGGGCACAGATACGCAGTATTTT; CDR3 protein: CASSGRDRGWGTDTQYF
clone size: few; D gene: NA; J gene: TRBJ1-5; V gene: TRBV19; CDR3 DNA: TGTGCCAGTAGTATTGGCAGGGCTGGCAATCAGCCCCAGCATTTT; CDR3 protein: CASSIGRAGNQPQHF
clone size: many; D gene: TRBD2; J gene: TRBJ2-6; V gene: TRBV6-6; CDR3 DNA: TGTGCCAGCAGCCCGCTAGCGGGGGGGACTGGGGCCAACGTCCTGACTTTC; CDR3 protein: CASSPLAGGTGANVLTF
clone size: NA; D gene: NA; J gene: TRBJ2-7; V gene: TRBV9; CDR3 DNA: TGTGCCAGCAGCCGAGGGGGGGGGAGCTCCTACGAGCAGTACTTC; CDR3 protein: CASSRGGGSSYEQYF
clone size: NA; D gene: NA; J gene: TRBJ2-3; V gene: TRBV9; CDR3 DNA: TGTGCCAGCAATCGGGACCCAACAGATACGCAGTATTTT; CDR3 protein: CASNRDPTDTQYF
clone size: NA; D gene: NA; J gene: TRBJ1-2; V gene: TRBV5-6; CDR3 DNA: TGTGCCAGCAGCTCCGGACAGATCTACTATGGCTACACCTTC; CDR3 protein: CASSSGQIYYGYTF
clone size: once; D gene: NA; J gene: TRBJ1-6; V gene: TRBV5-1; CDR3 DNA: TGCGCCAGCAGCTTGGGGCGGCTGGATAATTCACCCCTCCACTTT; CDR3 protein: CASSLGRLDNSPLHF
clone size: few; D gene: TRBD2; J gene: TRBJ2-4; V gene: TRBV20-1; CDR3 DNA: TGCAGTGCTAGACCTTCGGGGGGGGGAACAAAAACATTCCGGTACTTC; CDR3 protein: CSARPSGGGTKTFRYF
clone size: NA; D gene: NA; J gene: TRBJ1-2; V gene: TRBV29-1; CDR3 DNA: TGCAGCGTTGACGAGGGACCGCAAGGCTATGGCTACACCTTC; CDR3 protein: CSVDEGPQGYGYTF
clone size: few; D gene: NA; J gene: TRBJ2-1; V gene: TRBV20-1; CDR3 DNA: TGCAGTGCTAGACCCCGTAGGACAGCTCTCTACAATGAGCAGTTCTTC; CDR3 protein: CSARPRRTALYNEQFF
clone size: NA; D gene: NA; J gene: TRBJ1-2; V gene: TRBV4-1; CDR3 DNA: TGCGCCAGCAGCCAGGACGGACTTCCTAACTATGGCTACACCTTC; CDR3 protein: CASSQDGLPNYGYTF
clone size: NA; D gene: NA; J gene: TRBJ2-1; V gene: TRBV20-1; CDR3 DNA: TGCAGTGCGCAGCTTGGGTCCAGTATATACAATGAGCAGTTCTTC; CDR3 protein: CSAQLGSSIYNEQFF
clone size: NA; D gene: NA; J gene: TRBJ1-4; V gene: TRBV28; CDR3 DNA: TGTGCCAGCAGTCTTATCCAGGGTATAACTAATGAAAAACTGTTTTTT; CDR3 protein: CASSLIQGITNEKLFF